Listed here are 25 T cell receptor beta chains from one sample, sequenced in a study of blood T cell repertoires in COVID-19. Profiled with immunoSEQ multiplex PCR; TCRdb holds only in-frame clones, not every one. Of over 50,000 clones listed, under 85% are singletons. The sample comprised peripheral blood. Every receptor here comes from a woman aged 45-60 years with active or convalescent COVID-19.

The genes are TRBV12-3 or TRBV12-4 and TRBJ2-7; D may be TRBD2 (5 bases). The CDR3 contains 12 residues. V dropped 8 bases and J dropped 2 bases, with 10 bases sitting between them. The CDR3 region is CASGETTYEQYF. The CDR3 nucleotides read TGTGCCAGCGGGGAGACTACCTACGAGCAGTACTTC.

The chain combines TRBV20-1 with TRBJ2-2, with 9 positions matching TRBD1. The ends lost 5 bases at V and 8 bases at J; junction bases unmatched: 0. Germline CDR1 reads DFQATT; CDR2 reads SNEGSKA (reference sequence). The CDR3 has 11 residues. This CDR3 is CSAGTGGELFF. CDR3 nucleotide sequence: TGCAGTGCTGGGACAGGGGGGGAGCTGTTTTTT.

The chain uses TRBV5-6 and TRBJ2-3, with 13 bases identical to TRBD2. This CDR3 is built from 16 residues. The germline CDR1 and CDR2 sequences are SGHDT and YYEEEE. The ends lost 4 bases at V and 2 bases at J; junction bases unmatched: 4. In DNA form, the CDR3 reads TGTGCCAGCAGCAAAGGACTAGCGGGAGACACAGATACGCAGTATTTT. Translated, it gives CASSKGLAGDTDTQYF. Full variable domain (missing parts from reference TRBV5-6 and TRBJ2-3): DAGVTQSPTHLIKTRGQQVTLRCSPKSGHDTVSWYQQALGQGPQFIFQYYEEEERQRGNFPDRFSGHQFPNYSSELNVNALLLGDSALYLCASSKGLAGDTDTQYFGPGTRLTVL.

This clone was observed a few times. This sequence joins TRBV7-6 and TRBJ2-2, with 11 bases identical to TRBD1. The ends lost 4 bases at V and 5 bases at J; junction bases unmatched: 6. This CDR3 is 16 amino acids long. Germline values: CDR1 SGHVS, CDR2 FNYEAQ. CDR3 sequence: CASSSRTGGVTGELFF. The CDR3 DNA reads TGTGCCAGCAGCTCCAGGACAGGGGGCGTAACCGGGGAGCTGTTTTTT.

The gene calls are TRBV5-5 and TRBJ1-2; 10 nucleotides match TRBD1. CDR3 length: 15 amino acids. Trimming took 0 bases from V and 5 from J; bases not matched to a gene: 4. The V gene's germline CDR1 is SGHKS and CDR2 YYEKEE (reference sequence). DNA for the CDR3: TGTGCCAGCAGCTTGGAAGACAGGGGGCCTTATGGCTACACCTTC. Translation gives CASSLEDRGPYGYTF.

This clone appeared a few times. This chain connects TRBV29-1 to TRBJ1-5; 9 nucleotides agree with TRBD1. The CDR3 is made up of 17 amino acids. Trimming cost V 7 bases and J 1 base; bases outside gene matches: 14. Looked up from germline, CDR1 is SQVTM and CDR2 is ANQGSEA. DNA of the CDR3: TGCAGCGGTCAACCGGGACAGGGCGGATGGAGCAATCAGCCCCAGCATTTT. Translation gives CSGQPGQGGWSNQPQHF.

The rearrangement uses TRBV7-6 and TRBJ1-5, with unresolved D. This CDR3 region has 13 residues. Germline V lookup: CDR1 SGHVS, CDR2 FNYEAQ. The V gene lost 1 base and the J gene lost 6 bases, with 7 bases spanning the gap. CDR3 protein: CASSLDAGQPQHF. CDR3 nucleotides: TGTGCCAGCAGCTTAGATGCGGGTCAGCCCCAGCATTTT.

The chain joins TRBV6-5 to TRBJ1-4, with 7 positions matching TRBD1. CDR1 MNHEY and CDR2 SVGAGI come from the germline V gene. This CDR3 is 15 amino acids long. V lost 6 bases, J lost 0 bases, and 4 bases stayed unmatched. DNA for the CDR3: TGTGCCAGCAGCCCGGGACAGTCAACTAATGAAAAACTGTTTTTT. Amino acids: CASSPGQSTNEKLFF.

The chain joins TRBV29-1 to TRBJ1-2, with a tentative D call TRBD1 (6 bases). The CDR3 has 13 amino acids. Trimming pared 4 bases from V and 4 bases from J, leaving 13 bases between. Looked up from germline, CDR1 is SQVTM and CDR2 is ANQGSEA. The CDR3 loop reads CSVGVRRGYGYTF. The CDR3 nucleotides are TGCAGCGTTGGGGTTCGCAGGGGCTATGGCTACACCTTC.

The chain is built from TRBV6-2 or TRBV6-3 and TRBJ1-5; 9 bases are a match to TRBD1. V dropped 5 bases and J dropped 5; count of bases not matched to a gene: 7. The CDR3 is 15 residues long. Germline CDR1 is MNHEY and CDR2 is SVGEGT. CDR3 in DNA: TGTGCCAGCAGTCAACCGGGACAGGGCTATCAGCCCCAGCATTTT. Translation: CASSQPGQGYQPQHF.

CDR3 sequence reads: CASSLEQAGANVLTF. CDR3 DNA: TGCGCCAGCAGCTTGGAACAGGCTGGGGCCAACGTCCTGACTTTC. The chain employs TRBV5-1 and TRBJ2-6; tentative D call: TRBD1 (5 bases). The CDR3 sequence is 15 residues long. Trimming took off 0 bases at V and 2 bases at J, with 6 bases between the two ends. Germline-derived CDR1 and CDR2 are SGHRS and YFSETQ.

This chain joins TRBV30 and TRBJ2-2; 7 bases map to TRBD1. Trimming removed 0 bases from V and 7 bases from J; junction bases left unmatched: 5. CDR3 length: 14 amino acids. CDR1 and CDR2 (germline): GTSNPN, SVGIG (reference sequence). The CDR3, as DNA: TGTGCCTGGAGTGTACGGACAGGAGGCGGGGAGCTGTTTTTT. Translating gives CAWSVRTGGGELFF.

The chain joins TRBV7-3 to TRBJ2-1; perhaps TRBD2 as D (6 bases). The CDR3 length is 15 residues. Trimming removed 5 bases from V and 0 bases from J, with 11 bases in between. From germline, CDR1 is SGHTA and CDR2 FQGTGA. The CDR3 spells CASSVSGNSYNEQFF. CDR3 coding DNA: TGTGCCAGCAGCGTTAGCGGAAACTCCTACAATGAGCAGTTCTTC.

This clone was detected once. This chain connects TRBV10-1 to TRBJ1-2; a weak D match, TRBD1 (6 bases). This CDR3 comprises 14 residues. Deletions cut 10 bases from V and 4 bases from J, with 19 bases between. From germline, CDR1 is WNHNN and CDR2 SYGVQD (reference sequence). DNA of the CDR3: TGCGCCACCCCGCCCGAGGACAGTGGCTATGGCTACACCTTC. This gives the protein CATPPEDSGYGYTF.

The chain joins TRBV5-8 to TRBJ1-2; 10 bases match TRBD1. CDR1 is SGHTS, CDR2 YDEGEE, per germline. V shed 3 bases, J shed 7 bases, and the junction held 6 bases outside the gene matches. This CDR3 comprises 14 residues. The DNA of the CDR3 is TGTGCCAGCAGCTCCAAGACAGGGGGCTTTGGCTACACCTTC. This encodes CASSSKTGGFGYTF.

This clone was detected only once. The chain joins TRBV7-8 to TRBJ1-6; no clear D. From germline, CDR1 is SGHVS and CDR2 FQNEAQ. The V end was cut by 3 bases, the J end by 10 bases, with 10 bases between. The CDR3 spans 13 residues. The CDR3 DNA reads TGTGCCAGCAGCTTCCGGTCCGAATCACCCCTCCACTTT. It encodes CASSFRSESPLHF.

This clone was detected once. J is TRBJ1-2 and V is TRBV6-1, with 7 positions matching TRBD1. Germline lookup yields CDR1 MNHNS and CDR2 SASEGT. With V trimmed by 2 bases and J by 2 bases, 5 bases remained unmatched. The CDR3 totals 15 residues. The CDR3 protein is CASSEKRGPNYGYTF. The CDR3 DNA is TGTGCCAGCAGTGAAAAGAGGGGGCCAAACTATGGCTACACCTTC.

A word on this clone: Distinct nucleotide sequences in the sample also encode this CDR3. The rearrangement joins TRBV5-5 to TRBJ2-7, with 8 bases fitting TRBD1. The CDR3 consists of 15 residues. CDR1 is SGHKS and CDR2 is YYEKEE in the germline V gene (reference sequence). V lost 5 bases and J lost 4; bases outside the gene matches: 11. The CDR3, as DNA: TGTGCCAGCAGTTCCGGACAGGGAAGGTCATACGAGCAGTACTTC. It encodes CASSSGQGRSYEQYF. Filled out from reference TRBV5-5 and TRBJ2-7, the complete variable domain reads DAGVTQSPTHLIKTRGQQVTLRCSPISGHKSVSWYQQVLGQGPQFIFQYYEKEERGRGNFPDRFSARQFPNYSSELNVNALLLGDSALYLCASSSGQGRSYEQYFGPGTRLTVT.

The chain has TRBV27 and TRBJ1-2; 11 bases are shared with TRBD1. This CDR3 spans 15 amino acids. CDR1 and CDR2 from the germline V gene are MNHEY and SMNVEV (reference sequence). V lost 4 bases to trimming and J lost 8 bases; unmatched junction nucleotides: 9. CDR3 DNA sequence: TGTGCCAGCAGTTGGACAGGGGGCCCGCAGGGAGGCTACACCTTC. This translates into CASSWTGGPQGGYTF.

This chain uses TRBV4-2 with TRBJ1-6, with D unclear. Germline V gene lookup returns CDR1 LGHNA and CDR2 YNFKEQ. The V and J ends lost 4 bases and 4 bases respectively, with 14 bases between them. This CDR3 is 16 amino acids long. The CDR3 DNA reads TGTGCCAGCAGCCCTCCAATTCGAGGTTATAATTCACCCCTCCACTTT. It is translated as CASSPPIRGYNSPLHF.

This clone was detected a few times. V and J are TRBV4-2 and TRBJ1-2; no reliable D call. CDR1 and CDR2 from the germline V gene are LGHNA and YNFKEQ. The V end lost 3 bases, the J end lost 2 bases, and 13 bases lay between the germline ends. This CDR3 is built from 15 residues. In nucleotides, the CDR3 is TGTGCCAGCAGCCATACTAAGGGAGGCAACTATGGCTACACCTTC. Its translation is CASSHTKGGNYGYTF.

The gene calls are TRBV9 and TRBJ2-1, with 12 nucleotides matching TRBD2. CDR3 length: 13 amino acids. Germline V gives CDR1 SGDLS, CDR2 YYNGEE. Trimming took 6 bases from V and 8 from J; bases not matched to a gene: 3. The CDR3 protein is CASTTSGSYEQFF. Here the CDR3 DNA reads TGTGCCAGCACGACTAGCGGGAGTTATGAGCAGTTCTTC.

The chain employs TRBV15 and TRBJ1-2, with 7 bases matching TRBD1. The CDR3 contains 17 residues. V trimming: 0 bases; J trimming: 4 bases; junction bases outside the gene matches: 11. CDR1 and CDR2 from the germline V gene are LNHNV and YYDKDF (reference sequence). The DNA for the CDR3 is TGTGCCACCAGCAGAGACCACACGACAGGGAGGAGCTATGGCTACACCTTC. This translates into CATSRDHTTGRSYGYTF.

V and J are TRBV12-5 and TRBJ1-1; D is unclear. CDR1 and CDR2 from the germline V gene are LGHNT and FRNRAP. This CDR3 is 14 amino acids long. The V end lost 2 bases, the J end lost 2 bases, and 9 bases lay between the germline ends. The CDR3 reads CASGLSGRNTEAFF. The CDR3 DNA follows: TGTGCTAGTGGTTTGTCGGGGAGAAACACTGAAGCTTTCTTT.

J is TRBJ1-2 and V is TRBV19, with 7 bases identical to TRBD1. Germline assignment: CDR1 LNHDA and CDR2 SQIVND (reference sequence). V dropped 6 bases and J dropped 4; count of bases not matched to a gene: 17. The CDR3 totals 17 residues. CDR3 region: CASSPSEGGGFVYGYTF. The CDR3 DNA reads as TGTGCCAGTAGCCCTTCGGAAGGAGGGGGCTTCGTCTATGGCTACACCTTC.